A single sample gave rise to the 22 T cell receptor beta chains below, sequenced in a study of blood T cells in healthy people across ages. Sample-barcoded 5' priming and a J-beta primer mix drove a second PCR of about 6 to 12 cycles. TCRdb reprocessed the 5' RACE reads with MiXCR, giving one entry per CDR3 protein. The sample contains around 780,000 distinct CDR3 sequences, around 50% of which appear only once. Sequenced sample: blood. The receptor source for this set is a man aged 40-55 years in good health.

CDR3 residues: CASTEGETQYF. CDR3 DNA sequence: TGTGCCAGCACTGAAGGGGAGACCCAGTACTTC. The chain couples TRBV6-5 to TRBJ2-5; D gene unclear. CDR1 MNHEY and CDR2 SVGAGI come from the germline V gene. This CDR3 region has 11 residues. V was shortened by 7 bases and J by 5 bases, with 8 bases between the two germline ends.

Here the CDR3 reads CASTMETSGYNEQFF. CDR3 sequence (DNA): TGCGCCAGCACTATGGAGACTAGCGGTTACAATGAGCAGTTCTTC. V is TRBV5-1 and J is TRBJ2-1; 9 nucleotides align to TRBD2. Losses at the gene ends were 6 bases for V and 4 bases for J; bases not matched to a gene: 8. The germline CDR1 and CDR2 sequences are SGHRS and YFSETQ. The CDR3 length is 15 residues.

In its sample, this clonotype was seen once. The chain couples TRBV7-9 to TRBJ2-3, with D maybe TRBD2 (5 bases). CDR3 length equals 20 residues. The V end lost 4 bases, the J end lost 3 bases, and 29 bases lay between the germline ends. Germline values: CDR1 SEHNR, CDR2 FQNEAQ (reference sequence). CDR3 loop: CASSSGLSSSWGNPTDTQYF. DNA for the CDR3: TGTGCCAGCAGCTCTGGACTGTCTAGCTCTTGGGGTAACCCTACAGATACGCAGTATTTT. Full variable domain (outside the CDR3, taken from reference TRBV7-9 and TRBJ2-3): DTGVSQNPRHKITKRGQNVTFRCDPISEHNRLYWYRQTLGQGPEFLTYFQNEAQLEKSRLLSDRFSAERPKGSFSTLEIQRTEQGDSAMYLCASSSGLSSSWGNPTDTQYFGPGTRLTVL.

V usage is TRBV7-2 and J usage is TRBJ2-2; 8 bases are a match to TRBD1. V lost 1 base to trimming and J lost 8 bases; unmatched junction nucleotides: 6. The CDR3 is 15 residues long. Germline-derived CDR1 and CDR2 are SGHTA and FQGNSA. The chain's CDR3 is CASSLVRQGAGELFF. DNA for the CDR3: TGTGCCAGCAGCTTAGTTAGGCAGGGGGCAGGGGAGCTGTTTTTT.

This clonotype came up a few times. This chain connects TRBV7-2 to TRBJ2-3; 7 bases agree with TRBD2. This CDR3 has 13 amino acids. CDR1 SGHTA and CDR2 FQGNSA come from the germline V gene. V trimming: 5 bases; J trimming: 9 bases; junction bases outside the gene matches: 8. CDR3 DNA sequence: TGTGCCAGCAGCCCCGGGGCGGGGGAGACGCAGTATTTT. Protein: CASSPGAGETQYF.

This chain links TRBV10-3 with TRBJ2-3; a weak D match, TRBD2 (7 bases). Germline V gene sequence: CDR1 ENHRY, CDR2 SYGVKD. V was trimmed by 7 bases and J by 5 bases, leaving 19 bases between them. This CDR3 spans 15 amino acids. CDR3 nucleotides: TGTGCCATCATGGGGTCTGGACTAGGGGGAGATACGCAGTATTTT. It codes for CAIMGSGLGGDTQYF.

The CDR3 DNA is TGTGCCAGCAGTTTGGCACGTGGAGGGCGGGATGGCTACACCTTC. Its protein product is CASSLARGGRDGYTF. The rearrangement uses TRBV12-3 or TRBV12-4 and TRBJ1-2; D is uncertain. CDR3 length equals 15 residues. V dropped 3 bases and J dropped 6 bases, with 17 bases sitting between them.

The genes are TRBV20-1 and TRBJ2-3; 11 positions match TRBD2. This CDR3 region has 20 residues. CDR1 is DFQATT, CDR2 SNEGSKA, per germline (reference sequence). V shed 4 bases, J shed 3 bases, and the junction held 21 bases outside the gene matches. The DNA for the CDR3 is TGCAGTGCTACGTCCCGGGGGCCTAGCGGGGGGTGGAGGAGGACAGATACGCAGTATTTT. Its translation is CSATSRGPSGGWRRTDTQYF.

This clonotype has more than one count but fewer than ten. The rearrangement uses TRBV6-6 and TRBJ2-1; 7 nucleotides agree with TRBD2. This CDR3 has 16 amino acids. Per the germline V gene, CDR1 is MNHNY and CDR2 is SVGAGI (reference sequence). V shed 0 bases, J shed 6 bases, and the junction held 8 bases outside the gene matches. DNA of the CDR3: TGTGCCAGCAGTTACTCGATAGGGCTAGCGGTCAATGAGCAGTTCTTC. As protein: CASSYSIGLAVNEQFF.

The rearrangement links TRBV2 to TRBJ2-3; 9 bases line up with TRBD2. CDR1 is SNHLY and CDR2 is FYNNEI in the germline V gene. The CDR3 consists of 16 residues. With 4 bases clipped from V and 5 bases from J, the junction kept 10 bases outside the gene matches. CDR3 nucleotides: TGTGCCAGCAGTGGAGGATTAGCGGGAGCCCAAGATACGCAGTATTTT. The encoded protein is CASSGGLAGAQDTQYF.

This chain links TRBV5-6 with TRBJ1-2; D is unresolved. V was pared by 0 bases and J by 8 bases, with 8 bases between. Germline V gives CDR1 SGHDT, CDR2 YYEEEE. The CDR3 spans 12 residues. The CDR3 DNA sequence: TGTGCCAGCAGCTTGGGGGCGCGGGGCTACACCTTC. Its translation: CASSLGARGYTF.

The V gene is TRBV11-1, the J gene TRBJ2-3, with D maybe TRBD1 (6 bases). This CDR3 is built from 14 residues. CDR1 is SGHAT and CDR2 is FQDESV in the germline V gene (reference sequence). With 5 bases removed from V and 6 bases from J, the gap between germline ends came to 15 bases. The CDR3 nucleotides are TGTGCCAGCAGCGAGGACAGTCCAACCGATACGCAGTATTTT. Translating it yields CASSEDSPTDTQYF.

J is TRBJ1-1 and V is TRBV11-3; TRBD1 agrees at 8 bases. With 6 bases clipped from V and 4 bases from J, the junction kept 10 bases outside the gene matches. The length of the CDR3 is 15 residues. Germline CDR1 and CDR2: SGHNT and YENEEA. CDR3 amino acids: CASSYDRGVGTEAFF. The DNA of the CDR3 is TGTGCCAGCAGTTACGACAGGGGAGTGGGCACTGAAGCTTTCTTT.

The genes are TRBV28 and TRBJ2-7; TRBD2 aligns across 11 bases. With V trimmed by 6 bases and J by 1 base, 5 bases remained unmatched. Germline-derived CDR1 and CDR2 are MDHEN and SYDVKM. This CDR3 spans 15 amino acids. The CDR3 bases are TGTGCCAGCAGGTCACTAGCGGGAGTATCCTACGAGCAGTACTTC. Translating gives CASRSLAGVSYEQYF.

The CDR3 sequence is CASSHPRGDGYTF. CDR3 DNA: TGCGCCAGCAGCCATCCGAGGGGGGATGGCTACACCTTC. The gene calls are TRBV4-1 and TRBJ1-2; possible D gene TRBD1, 6 bases. CDR3 length: 13 residues. V was pared by 3 bases and J by 6 bases, with 11 bases between. Germline CDR1 and CDR2: MGHRA and YSYEKL.

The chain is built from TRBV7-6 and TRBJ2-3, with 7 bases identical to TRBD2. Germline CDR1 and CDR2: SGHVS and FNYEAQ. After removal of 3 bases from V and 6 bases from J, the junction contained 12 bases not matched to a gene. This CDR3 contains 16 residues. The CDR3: CASSFLGGSDVDTQYF. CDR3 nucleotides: TGTGCCAGCAGCTTTTTGGGCGGGAGTGATGTGGATACGCAGTATTTT.

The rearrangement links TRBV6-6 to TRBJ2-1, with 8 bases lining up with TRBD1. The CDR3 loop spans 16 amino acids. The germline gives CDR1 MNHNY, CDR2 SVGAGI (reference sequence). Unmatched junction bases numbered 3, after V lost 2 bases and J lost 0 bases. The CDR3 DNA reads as TGTGCCAGCAGTTACCCCGGACAGGGCTCCTACAATGAGCAGTTCTTC. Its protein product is CASSYPGQGSYNEQFF.

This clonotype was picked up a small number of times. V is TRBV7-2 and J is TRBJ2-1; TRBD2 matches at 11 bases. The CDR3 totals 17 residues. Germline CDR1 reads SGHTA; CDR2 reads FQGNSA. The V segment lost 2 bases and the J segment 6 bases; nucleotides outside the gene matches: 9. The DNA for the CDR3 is TGTGCCAGCAGCTTACGCGGGACTAGCGGTATCTCCAATGAGCAGTTCTTC. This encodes CASSLRGTSGISNEQFF.

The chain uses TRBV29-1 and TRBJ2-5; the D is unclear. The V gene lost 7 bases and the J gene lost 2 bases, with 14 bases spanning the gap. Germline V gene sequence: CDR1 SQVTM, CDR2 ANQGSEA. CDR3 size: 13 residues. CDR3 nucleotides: TGCAGCGCAAAGAACAAGGATCAAGAGACCCAGTACTTC. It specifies CSAKNKDQETQYF.

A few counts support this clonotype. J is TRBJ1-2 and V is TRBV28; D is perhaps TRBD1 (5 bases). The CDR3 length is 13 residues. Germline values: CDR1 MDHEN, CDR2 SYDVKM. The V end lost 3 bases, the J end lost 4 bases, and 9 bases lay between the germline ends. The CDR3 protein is CASSFRGGYGYTF. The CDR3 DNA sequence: TGTGCCAGCAGTTTCCGGGGGGGCTATGGCTACACCTTC.

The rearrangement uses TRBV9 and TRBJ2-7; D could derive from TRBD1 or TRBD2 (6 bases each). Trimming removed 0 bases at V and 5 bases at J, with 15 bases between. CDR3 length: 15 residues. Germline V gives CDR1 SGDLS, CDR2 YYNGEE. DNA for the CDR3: TGTGCCAGCAGCGTAGTCGGGGGCTTCAGCAACGAGCAGTACTTC. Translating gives CASSVVGGFSNEQYF. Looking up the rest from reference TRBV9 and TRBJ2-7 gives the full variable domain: DSGVTQTPKHLITATGQRVTLRCSPRSGDLSVYWYQQSLDQGLQFLIQYYNGEERAKGNILERFSAQQFPDLHSELNLSSLELGDSALYFCASSVVGGFSNEQYFGPGTRLTVT.

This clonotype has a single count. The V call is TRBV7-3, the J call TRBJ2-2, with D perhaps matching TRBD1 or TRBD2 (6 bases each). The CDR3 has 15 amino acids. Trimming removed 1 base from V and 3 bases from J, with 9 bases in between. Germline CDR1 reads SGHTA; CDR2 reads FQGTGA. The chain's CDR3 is CASSLKEGDTGELFF. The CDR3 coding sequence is TGTGCCAGCAGCTTAAAGGAGGGGGACACCGGGGAGCTGTTTTTT.